This T cell receptor beta chain stems from a study of CD8 T cells in Susac syndrome. Looked up from germline, CDR1 is MNHEY and CDR2 is SVGEGT. Trimming pared 6 bases from V and 7 bases from J, leaving 16 bases between. The CDR3 has 13 amino acids. Random hexamers primed reverse transcription of about 0.45 to 1 ug RNA. TCRdb itself ran the immunoSEQ multiplex PCR reads through MiXCR, one entry per CDR3 protein. The repertoire includes about 160,000 distinct CDR3 sequences, 92% of them detected once, and around 0.079% sits in the top ten. Sequencing was performed on CD4+ T cells from PBMCs. The receptor's source is a human donor in good health. The chain recombines TRBV6-2 or TRBV6-3 with TRBJ2-7; D possibly corresponds to TRBD1 (5 bases). The CDR3 here is CASSRPIPGEQYF. In nucleotides, the CDR3 is TGTGCCAGCAGCCGACCGATCCCAGGGGAGCAGTACTTC.